One and the same sample provided the 17 T cell receptor beta chains below, sequenced in a study of cytotoxic CD8 clonotypes in ibrutinib-treated CLL. Profiled with immunoSEQ multiplex PCR; TCRdb holds only in-frame clones, not every one. The table includes some 140,000 clones, around 80% detected once. Sequencing used PBMCs, obtained after 12 months of ibrutinib treatment. The receptors stem from a human donor with chronic lymphocytic leukemia.

This clone appeared once. The chain recombines TRBV5-1 with TRBJ2-1, with D possibly TRBD2 on 6 matching bases. The CDR3 is 16 amino acids. The V gene lost 4 bases and the J gene lost 2 bases, with 16 bases spanning the gap. Germline assignment: CDR1 SGHRS and CDR2 YFSETQ. Written as DNA, the CDR3 is TGCGCCAGCAGCCCCAGGATCAGCGGGCCCTACAATGAGCAGTTCTTC. This translates into CASSPRISGPYNEQFF. The variable domain in full, completed from reference TRBV5-1 and TRBJ2-1, reads KAGVTQTPRYLIKTRGQQVTLSCSPISGHRSVSWYQQTPGQGLQFLFEYFSETQRNKGNFPGRFSGRQFSNSRSEMNVSTLELGDSALYLCASSPRISGPYNEQFFGPGTRLTVL.

This clone was observed a few times. This sequence joins TRBV27 and TRBJ2-1; D is possibly TRBD1 (6 bases). Trimming took 6 bases from V and 6 from J, leaving 15 bases between them. Germline CDR1 and CDR2: MNHEY and SMNVEV (reference sequence). The CDR3 totals 14 residues. CDR3 loop: CASRVTGNLNEQFF. The CDR3 DNA follows: TGTGCCAGCAGAGTAACAGGGAACCTCAATGAGCAGTTCTTC.

This chain connects TRBV25-1 to TRBJ2-7, with 8 bases fitting TRBD2. The CDR3 totals 17 residues. In germline, CDR1 is MGHDK, CDR2 SYGVNS. The ends lost 2 bases at V and 3 bases at J; junction bases unmatched: 12. For the CDR3, the DNA is TGTGCCAGCAGTGAAACCCCACTACTCAGCGGGAGCTACGAGCAGTACTTC. Translation gives CASSETPLLSGSYEQYF.

The V call is TRBV4-1, the J call TRBJ2-7, with TRBD1 matching 9 bases. Germline assignment: CDR1 MGHRA and CDR2 YSYEKL. This CDR3 has 14 amino acids. The ends lost 4 bases at V and 5 bases at J; junction bases unmatched: 6. The DNA of the CDR3 is TGCGCCAGCAGCCGTAAACAGGGGGCGAACGAGCAGTACTTC. Translation gives CASSRKQGANEQYF.

The chain links TRBV9 to TRBJ1-2; unclear D gene. The CDR3 totals 12 residues. The V gene's germline CDR1 is SGDLS and CDR2 YYNGEE. Deletions cut 6 bases from V and 4 bases from J, with 10 bases between. DNA of the CDR3: TGTGCCAGCACGGGGTCCGGCTATGGCTACACCTTC. It encodes CASTGSGYGYTF.

The chain carries TRBV28 and TRBJ2-1, with D perhaps matching TRBD1 (5 bases). The germline gives CDR1 MDHEN, CDR2 SYDVKM. CDR3 length equals 14 residues. V lost 7 bases, J lost 9 bases, and 19 bases lay in between. The CDR3 region has the DNA TGTGCCAGCACCCTCAGGGTGAGACAGAGTGAGCAGTTCTTC. Its protein is CASTLRVRQSEQFF.

The V gene is TRBV11-2, the J gene TRBJ2-1, with 10 bases identical to TRBD2. The V segment lost 6 bases and the J segment 5 bases; nucleotides outside the gene matches: 10. Germline lookup yields CDR1 SGHAT and CDR2 FQNNGV. There are 16 residues in the CDR3. CDR3 protein: CASRPSGSFVHNEQFF. In DNA form, the CDR3 reads TGTGCCAGCAGACCTAGCGGGAGTTTTGTCCACAATGAGCAGTTCTTC.

The chain links TRBV15 to TRBJ2-3, with D tentatively TRBD1 (5 bases). The CDR3 is 15 amino acids. Germline V gene lookup returns CDR1 LNHNV and CDR2 YYDKDF (reference sequence). V was cut by 1 base and J by 5 bases, with 13 bases left in between. CDR3 bases: TGTGCCACCAGCAGAGTTGGGGTTAGGGGAGATACGCAGTATTTT. It specifies CATSRVGVRGDTQYF.

The chain couples TRBV7-8 to TRBJ1-5; weak D call: TRBD1 (6 bases). The CDR3 sequence is 16 residues long. Trimming cost V 1 base and J 0 bases, with 10 bases left between them. Germline lookup yields CDR1 SGHVS and CDR2 FQNEAQ. CDR3 in amino acids: CASSLGRGYSNQPQHF. The CDR3 DNA reads TGTGCCAGCAGCTTAGGCAGGGGTTATAGCAATCAGCCCCAGCATTTT. Drawing the rest from reference TRBV7-8 and TRBJ1-5, the complete variable domain is GAGVSQSPRYKVAKRGQDVALRCDPISGHVSLFWYQQALGQGPEFLTYFQNEAQLDKSGLPSDRFFAERPEGSVSTLKIQRTQQEDSAVYLCASSLGRGYSNQPQHFGDGTRLSIL.

The chain has TRBV27 and TRBJ1-2; the D gene is possibly TRBD1 (6 bases). The CDR3 covers 15 residues. Between the trimmed V and J ends, which lost 6 bases and 8 bases, there was a span of 22 bases. Germline V gene data show CDR1 as MNHEY and CDR2 as SMNVEV (reference sequence). In DNA, the CDR3 is TGTGCCAGCAGGCCACTACAGGGTATCCAAGGGGGCTACACCTTC. It yields the protein CASRPLQGIQGGYTF.

V and J are TRBV11-3 and TRBJ2-7; D gene unclear. The CDR3 totals 12 residues. Trimming left V 5 bases short and J 2 bases short, with 7 bases between. CDR1 is SGHNT and CDR2 is YENEEA in the germline V gene. CDR3 sequence reads: CASSRDPYEQYF. The CDR3 nucleotides are TGTGCCAGCAGCAGAGATCCCTACGAGCAGTACTTC. The full variable domain, in which reference TRBV11-3 and TRBJ2-7 provide the parts outside the CDR3, is EAGVVQSPRYKIIEKKQPVAFWCNPISGHNTLYWYLQNLGQGPELLIRYENEEAVDDSQLPKDRFSAERLKGVDSTLKIQPAELGDSAVYLCASSRDPYEQYFGPGTRLTVT.

This chain joins TRBV6-5 and TRBJ2-7; TRBD2 might be the D (5 bases). Germline V gene sequence: CDR1 MNHEY, CDR2 SVGAGI. V gave up 8 bases and J gave up 6 bases, with 11 bases separating them. This CDR3 spans 11 amino acids. The CDR3 coding sequence is TGTGCCAGCGCGAGGGAGTCCGAGCAGTACTTC. Its protein is CASARESEQYF.

CDR3 amino acids: CSVPAGRNEKLFF. Written as DNA, the CDR3 is TGCAGCGTTCCCGCAGGGAGAAATGAAAAACTGTTTTTT. The V call is TRBV29-1, the J call TRBJ1-4, with D tentatively TRBD1 (5 bases). Trimming stripped 5 bases from V and 5 bases from J, with 12 bases between. Germline CDR1 SQVTM, CDR2 ANQGSEA. CDR3 size: 13 residues.

The CDR3 bases are TGTGCCAGCAGTTACTCGTTTTTTAGCGGTAATGAGCAGTTCTTC. This encodes CASSYSFFSGNEQFF. This chain uses TRBV6-6 with TRBJ2-1; D is perhaps TRBD2 (6 bases). The germline gives CDR1 MNHNY, CDR2 SVGAGI (reference sequence). V was cut by 0 bases and J by 7 bases, with 13 bases left in between. The CDR3 runs to 15 residues.

This clone was counted only a few times. The chain combines TRBV7-3 with TRBJ2-1, with 14 bases fitting TRBD2. CDR1 is SGHTA, CDR2 FQGTGA, per germline. The trim removed 4 bases at V and 12 bases at J, leaving 11 bases unmatched. This CDR3 has 16 residues. The CDR3, as DNA: TGTGCCAGCAGCTCTATCGCGGGACTAGCGGGAGAGGGGCAGTTCTTC. This sequence encodes CASSSIAGLAGEGQFF.

This chain connects TRBV7-7 to TRBJ2-5; D not resolved. There are 13 residues in the CDR3. CDR1 is SSHAT, CDR2 FNYEAQ, per germline (reference sequence). The V gene lost 3 bases and the J gene lost 5 bases, with 10 bases spanning the gap. The CDR3 here is CASSFWVGETQYF. The CDR3 bases are TGTGCCAGCAGCTTTTGGGTGGGGGAGACCCAGTACTTC.

The chain joins TRBV7-7 to TRBJ2-2; D might be TRBD2 (8 bases). Trimming took 5 bases from V and 4 from J, leaving 17 bases between them. The germline CDR1 and CDR2 sequences are SSHAT and FNYEAQ (reference sequence). The CDR3 is 16 residues long. CDR3 DNA sequence: TGTGCCAGCAGCCAGGGGGGACTAGGGAGCACCGGGGAGCTGTTTTTT. Protein product: CASSQGGLGSTGELFF.